The 4 T cell receptor beta chains below come from one sample, sequenced in a study of blood T cells in healthy people across ages. Through a sample-barcoded 5' primer and a J-beta primer mix, a second PCR was run for roughly 7 to 11 cycles. One entry per CDR3 protein results from TCRdb running MiXCR on the 5' RACE reads. The profile shows 1.5 million to 2 million distinct CDR3 sequences, 28% of them singletons. The sample taken for sequencing was blood. These TCRs come from a woman aged 25-40 years in good health.

This clonotype occurred many times. The rearrangement uses TRBV11-2 and TRBJ2-5, with unresolved D. CDR1 is SGHAT and CDR2 is FQNNGV in the germline V gene. V lost 7 bases, J lost 0 bases, and 24 bases lay in between. The CDR3 totals 18 residues. The chain's CDR3 is CASNDVLGEEKYQETQYF. CDR3 nucleotide sequence: TGTGCCAGCAACGACGTTCTTGGAGAGGAGAAGTACCAAGAGACCCAGTACTTC. The full variable domain, its missing parts supplied by reference TRBV11-2 and TRBJ2-5, is EAGVAQSPRYKIIEKRQSVAFWCNPISGHATLYWYQQILGQGPKLLIQFQNNGVVDDSQLPKDRFSAERLKGVDSTLKIQPAKLEDSAVYLCASNDVLGEEKYQETQYFGPGTRLLVL.

Notes on this clonotype: Since a much larger clone is just one base distant, this may be a read error. In nucleotides, the CDR3 is TGCAGCGTTGAAGAGGGGAGCGGGAGGGCCTCCACCTACAATGAGCAGTACTTC. Encoded protein: CSVEEGSGRASTYNEQYF. The V gene is TRBV29-1, the J gene TRBJ2-7; TRBD2 agrees at 10 bases. The junction had 18 bases not matched to a gene; V was cut back by 0 bases and J by 7 bases. This CDR3 has 18 amino acids. Germline-derived CDR1 and CDR2 are SQVTM and ANQGSEA.

This clonotype was recorded only once. The chain employs TRBV5-5 and TRBJ1-1, with D possibly TRBD1 on 5 matching bases. Germline loops: CDR1 SGHKS, CDR2 YYEKEE (reference sequence). Trimming removed 5 bases at V and 0 bases at J, with 14 bases between. The CDR3 sequence is 15 residues long. The DNA for the CDR3 is TGTGCCAGCAGGCCTAGATGGGGCATGAACACTGAAGCTTTCTTT. Translated: CASRPRWGMNTEAFF.

This clonotype was detected only a few times. The chain joins TRBV11-2 to TRBJ2-7; TRBD2 aligns across 13 bases. V was clipped by 4 bases and J by 7 bases; unmatched bases: 16. The CDR3 totals 18 residues. Germline values: CDR1 SGHAT, CDR2 FQNNGV. The chain's CDR3 is CASSSLRTSGGYEREQYF. CDR3 DNA: TGTGCCAGCAGCTCGCTGAGGACTAGCGGGGGATATGAGAGGGAGCAGTACTTC.